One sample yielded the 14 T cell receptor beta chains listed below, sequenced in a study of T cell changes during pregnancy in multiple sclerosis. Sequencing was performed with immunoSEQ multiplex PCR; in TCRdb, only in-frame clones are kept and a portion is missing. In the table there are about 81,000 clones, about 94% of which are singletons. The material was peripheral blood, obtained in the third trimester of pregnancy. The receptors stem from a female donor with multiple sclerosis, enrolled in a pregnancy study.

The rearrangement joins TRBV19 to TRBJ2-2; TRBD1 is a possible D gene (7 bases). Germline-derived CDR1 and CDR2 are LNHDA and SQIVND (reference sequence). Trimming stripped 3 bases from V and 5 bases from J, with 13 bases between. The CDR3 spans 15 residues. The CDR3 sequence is CASSIPQGGTGELFF. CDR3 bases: TGTGCCAGTAGTATTCCCCAGGGGGGTACCGGGGAGCTGTTTTTT. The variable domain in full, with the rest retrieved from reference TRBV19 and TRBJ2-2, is DGGITQSPKYLFRKEGQNVTLSCEQNLNHDAMYWYRQDPGQGLRLIYYSQIVNDFQKGDIAEGYSVSREKKESFPLTVTSAQKNPTAFYLCASSIPQGGTGELFFGEGSRLTVL.

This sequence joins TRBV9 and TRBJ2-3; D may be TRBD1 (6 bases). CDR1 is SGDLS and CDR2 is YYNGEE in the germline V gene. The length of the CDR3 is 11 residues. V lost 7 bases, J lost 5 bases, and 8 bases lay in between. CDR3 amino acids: CASSRGDTQYF. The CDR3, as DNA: TGTGCCAGCTCCAGGGGAGATACGCAGTATTTT.

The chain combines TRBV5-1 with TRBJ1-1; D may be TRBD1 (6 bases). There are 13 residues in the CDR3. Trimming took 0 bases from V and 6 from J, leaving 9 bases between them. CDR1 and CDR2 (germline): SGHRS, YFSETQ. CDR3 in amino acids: CASSLAPGAEAFF. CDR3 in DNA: TGCGCCAGCAGCTTGGCCCCAGGGGCTGAAGCTTTCTTT.

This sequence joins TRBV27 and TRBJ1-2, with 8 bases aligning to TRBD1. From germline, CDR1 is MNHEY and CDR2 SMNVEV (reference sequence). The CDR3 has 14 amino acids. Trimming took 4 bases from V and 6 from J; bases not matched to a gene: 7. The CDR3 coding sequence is TGTGCCAGCAGTTCCCAGTCAGGGGGCCATGGCTACACCTTC. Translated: CASSSQSGGHGYTF.

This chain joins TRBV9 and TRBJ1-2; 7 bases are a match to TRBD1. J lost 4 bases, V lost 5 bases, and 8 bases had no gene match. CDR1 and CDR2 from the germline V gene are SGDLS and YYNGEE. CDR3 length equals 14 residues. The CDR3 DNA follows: TGTGCCAGCAGTCCTCCGACAGGGTTCTATGGCTACACCTTC. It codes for CASSPPTGFYGYTF.

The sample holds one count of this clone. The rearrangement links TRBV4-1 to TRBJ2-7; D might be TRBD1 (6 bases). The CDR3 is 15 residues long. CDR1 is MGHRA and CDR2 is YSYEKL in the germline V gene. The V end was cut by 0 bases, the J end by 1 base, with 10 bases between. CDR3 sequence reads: CASSQEGQGSYEQYF. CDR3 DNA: TGCGCCAGCAGCCAAGAGGGCCAGGGGTCCTACGAGCAGTACTTC.

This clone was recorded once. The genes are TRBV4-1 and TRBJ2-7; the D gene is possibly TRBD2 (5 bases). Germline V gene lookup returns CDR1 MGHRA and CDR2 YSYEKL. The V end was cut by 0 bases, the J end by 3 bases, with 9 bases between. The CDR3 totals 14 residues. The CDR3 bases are TGCGCCAGCAGCCAAGAGGCAGACTACTACGAGCAGTACTTC. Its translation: CASSQEADYYEQYF.

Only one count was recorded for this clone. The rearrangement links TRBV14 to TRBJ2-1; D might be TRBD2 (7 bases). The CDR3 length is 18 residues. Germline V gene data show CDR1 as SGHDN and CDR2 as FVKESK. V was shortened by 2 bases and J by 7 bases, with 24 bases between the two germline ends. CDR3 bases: TGTGCCAGCAGCCAATCGGAAGCGGGGACACCGAACGGGAATGAGCAGTTCTTC. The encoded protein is CASSQSEAGTPNGNEQFF. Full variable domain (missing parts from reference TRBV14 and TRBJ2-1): EAGVTQFPSHSVIEKGQTVTLRCDPISGHDNLYWYRRVMGKEIKFLLHFVKESKQDESGMPNNRFLAERTGGTYSTLKVQPAELEDSGVYFCASSQSEAGTPNGNEQFFGPGTRLTVL.

The CDR3 is CASSEVRQIHSPLHF. The CDR3 DNA sequence: TGTGCCAGCAGTGAAGTAAGACAGATTCATTCACCCCTCCACTTT. The V call is TRBV25-1, the J call TRBJ1-6, with a tentative D call TRBD1 (5 bases). The CDR3 length is 15 residues. The V and J ends lost 2 bases and 8 bases respectively, with 13 bases between them. Germline assignment: CDR1 MGHDK and CDR2 SYGVNS.

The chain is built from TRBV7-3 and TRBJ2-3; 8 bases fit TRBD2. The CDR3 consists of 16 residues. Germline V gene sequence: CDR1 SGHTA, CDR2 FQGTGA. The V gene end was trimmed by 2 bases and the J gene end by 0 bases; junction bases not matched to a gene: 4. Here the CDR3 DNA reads TGTGCCAGCAGCTTATCCGGGGGGGCTAGCACAGATACGCAGTATTTT. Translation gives CASSLSGGASTDTQYF.

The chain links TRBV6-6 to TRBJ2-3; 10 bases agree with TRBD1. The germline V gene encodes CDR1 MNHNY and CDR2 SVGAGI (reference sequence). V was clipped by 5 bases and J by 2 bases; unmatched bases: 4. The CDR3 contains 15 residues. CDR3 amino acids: CASSGQGGFTDTQYF. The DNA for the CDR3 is TGTGCCAGCAGTGGACAGGGGGGTTTCACAGATACGCAGTATTTT.

The CDR3 DNA sequence: TGTGCCAGCAGCCCGAGGACAGGGAGCACAGATACGCAGTATTTT. Translating gives CASSPRTGSTDTQYF. The chain combines TRBV9 with TRBJ2-3, with TRBD1 matching 8 bases. Trimming took 4 bases from V and 0 from J; bases not matched to a gene: 4. The CDR3 totals 15 residues. CDR1 and CDR2 (germline): SGDLS, YYNGEE.

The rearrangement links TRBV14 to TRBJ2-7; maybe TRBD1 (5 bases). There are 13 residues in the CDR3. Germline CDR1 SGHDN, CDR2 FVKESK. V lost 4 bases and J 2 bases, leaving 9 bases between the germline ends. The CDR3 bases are TGTGCCAGCAGCCCGCTGGACACCTACGAGCAGTACTTC. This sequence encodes CASSPLDTYEQYF.

CDR3: CASSLTTGGGGELFF. The CDR3 DNA is TGTGCCAGCAGCCTCACCACGGGGGGCGGCGGGGAGCTGTTTTTT. V usage is TRBV9 and J usage is TRBJ2-2; D is perhaps TRBD2 (7 bases). Germline CDR1 SGDLS, CDR2 YYNGEE. The CDR3 has 15 amino acids. V lost 4 bases, J lost 7 bases, and 17 bases lay in between. The full variable domain, with the rest looked up from reference TRBV9 and TRBJ2-2, is DSGVTQTPKHLITATGQRVTLRCSPRSGDLSVYWYQQSLDQGLQFLIQYYNGEERAKGNILERFSAQQFPDLHSELNLSSLELGDSALYFCASSLTTGGGGELFFGEGSRLTVL.